This T cell receptor beta chain emerged from a study of CD8+ T cells in alopecia areata. Study in general: After 6 to 18 months of tofacitinib, follow-up continued 6 months off drug.

After isolation, RNA underwent reverse transcription to generate cDNA as the sequencing template. The protocol was immunoSEQ multiplex PCR, while the TCRdb copy is restricted to in-frame clones and leaves out a portion. The data contain about 98,000 clones, under 45% of them singletons. The CDR3 loop spans 12 amino acids. The V end was cut by 7 bases, the J end by 2 bases, with 11 bases between. The germline V gene encodes CDR1 SQVTM and CDR2 ANQGSEA. This clone was seen a handful of times. The chain is built from TRBV29-1 and TRBJ2-5; no firm D call. The receptor comes from a human donor with alopecia areata. The source material was CD4+ T cells sorted from blood. The CDR3 DNA reads TGCAGCGAGAAGGCCGAGCAAGAGACCCAGTACTTC. Its protein product is CSEKAEQETQYF.